This T cell receptor (beta chain) was documented in a study of early T cells in non-severe SARS-CoV-2 infection. The study, taken as a whole, reports: In VDJdb matching, anti-spike CD8 responses were favored while private and CD4 specificities went missing.

The germline V and J ends were trimmed by 6 bases and 5 bases, with 2 bases remaining between them. This CDR3 is 9 amino acids long. The germline V gene has CDR1 LGHDT and CDR2 YNNKEL (reference sequence). This clonotype was counted ten times or more. As yet, its antigen is unknown. The TCR library protocol was used to attach unique molecular identifiers. These identifiers were attached to individual cDNA molecules. TCRdb fed the 5' RACE reads into MiXCR, producing one record per CDR3 protein. The sample holds about 97,000 distinct CDR3 sequences, about an eighth seen once. The TCR originated in an adult who was a healthcare worker with PCR-confirmed SARS-CoV-2 infection or an uninfected control (not recorded which). The chain combines TRBV3-1 with TRBJ2-7; D call uncertain. Material for sequencing was whole blood. The CDR3 is CASRDEQYF. The CDR3 region has the DNA TGTGCCAGCAGAGACGAGCAGTACTTC.